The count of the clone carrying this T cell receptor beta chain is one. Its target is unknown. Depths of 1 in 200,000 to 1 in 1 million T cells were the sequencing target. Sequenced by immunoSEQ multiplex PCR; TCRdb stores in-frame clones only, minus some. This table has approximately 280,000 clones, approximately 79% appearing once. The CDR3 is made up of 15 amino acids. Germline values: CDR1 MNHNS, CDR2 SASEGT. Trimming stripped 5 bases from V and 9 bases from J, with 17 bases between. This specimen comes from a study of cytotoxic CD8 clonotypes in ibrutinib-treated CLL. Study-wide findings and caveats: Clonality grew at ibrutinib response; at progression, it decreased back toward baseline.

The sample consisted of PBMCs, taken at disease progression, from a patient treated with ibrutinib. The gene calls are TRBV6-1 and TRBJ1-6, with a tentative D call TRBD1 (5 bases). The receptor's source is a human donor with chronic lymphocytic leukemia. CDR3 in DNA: TGTGCCAGCAGTAAAAAGCAGGGTGAGGTTTCACCCCTCCACTTT. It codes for CASSKKQGEVSPLHF.